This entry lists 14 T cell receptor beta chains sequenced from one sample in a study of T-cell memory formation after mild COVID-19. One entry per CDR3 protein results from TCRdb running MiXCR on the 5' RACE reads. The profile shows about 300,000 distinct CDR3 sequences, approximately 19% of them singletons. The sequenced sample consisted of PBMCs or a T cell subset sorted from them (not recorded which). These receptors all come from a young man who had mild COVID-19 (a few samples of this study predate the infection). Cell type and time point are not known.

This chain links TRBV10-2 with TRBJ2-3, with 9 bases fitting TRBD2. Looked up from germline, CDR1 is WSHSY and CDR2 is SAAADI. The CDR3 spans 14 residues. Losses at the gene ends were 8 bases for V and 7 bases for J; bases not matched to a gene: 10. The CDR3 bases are TGCGCCAGCGAAGATTTAGCGGGGGACAATACGCAGTATTTT. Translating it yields CASEDLAGDNTQYF.

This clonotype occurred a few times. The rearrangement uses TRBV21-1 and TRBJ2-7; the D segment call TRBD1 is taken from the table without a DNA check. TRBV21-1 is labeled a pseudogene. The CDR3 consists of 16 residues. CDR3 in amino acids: CASSKKTVPGWYEQYV. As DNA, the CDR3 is TGTGCCAGCAGCAAAAAGACGGTTCCGGGGTGGTACGAGCAGTACGTC.

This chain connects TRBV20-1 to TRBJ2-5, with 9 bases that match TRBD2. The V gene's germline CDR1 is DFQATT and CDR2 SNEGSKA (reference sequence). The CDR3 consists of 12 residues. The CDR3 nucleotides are TGCAGCGTTAGCGGGGGCGCAGAGACCCAGTACTTC. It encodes CSVSGGAETQYF.

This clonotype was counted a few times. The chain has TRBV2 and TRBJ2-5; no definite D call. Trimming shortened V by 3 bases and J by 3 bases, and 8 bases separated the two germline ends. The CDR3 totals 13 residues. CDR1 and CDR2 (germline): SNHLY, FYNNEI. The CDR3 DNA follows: TGTGCCAGCAGTGATCGCAGGAAAGAGACCCAGTACTTC. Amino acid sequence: CASSDRRKETQYF. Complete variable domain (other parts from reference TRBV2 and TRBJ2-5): EPEVTQTPSHQVTQMGQEVILRCVPISNHLYFYWYRQILGQKVEFLVSFYNNEISEKSEIFDDQFSVERPDGSNFTLKIRSTKLEDSAMYFCASSDRRKETQYFGPGTRLLVL.

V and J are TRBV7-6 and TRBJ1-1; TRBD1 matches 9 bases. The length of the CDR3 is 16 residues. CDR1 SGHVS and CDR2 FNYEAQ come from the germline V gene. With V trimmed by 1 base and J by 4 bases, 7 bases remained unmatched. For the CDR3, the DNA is TGTGCCAGCAGCTTAGATAAGAACAGGGGGCTCACTGAAGCTTTCTTT. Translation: CASSLDKNRGLTEAFF.

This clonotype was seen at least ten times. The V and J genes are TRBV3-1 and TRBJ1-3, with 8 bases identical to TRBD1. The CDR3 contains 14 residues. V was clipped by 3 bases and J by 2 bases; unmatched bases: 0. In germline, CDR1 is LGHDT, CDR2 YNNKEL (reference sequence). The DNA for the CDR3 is TGTGCCAGCAGCCAGGACAGGGCTGGAAACACCATATATTTT. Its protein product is CASSQDRAGNTIYF.

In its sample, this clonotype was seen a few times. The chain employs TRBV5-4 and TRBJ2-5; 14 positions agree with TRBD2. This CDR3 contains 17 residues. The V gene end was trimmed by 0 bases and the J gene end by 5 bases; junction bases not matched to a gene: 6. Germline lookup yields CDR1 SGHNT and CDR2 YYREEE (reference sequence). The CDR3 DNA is TGTGCCAGCAGCTTGGGGGGACTAGCGGGGGCCGGGGAGACCCAGTACTTC. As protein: CASSLGGLAGAGETQYF.

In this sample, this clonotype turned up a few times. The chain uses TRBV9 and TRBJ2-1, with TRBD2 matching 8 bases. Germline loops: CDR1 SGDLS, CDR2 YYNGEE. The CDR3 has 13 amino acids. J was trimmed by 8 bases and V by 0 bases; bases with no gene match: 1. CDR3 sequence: CASSVGTSYEQFF. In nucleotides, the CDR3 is TGTGCCAGCAGCGTAGGGACTAGCTATGAGCAGTTCTTC. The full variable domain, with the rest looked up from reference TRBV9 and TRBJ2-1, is DSGVTQTPKHLITATGQRVTLRCSPRSGDLSVYWYQQSLDQGLQFLIQYYNGEERAKGNILERFSAQQFPDLHSELNLSSLELGDSALYFCASSVGTSYEQFFGPGTRLTVL.

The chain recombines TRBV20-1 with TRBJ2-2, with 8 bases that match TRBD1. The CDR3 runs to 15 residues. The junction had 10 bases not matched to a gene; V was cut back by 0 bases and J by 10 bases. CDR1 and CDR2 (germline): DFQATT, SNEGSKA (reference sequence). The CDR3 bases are TGCAGTGCTAGAGATTATCGGCAGGGGGCTAAGGAGCTGTTTTTT. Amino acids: CSARDYRQGAKELFF.

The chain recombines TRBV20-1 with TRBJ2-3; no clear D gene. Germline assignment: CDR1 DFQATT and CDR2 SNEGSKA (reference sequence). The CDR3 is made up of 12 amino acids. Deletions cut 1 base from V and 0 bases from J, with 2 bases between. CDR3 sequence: CSARGSTDTQYF. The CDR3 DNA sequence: TGCAGTGCTAGAGGGAGCACAGATACGCAGTATTTT.

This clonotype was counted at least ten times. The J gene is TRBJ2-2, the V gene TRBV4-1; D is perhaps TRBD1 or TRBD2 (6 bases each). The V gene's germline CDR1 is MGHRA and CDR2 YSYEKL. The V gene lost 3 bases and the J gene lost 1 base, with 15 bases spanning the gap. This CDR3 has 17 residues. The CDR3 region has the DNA TGCGCCAGCAGCCACCCCCGGGGGCGGAAGAACACCGGGGAGCTGTTTTTT. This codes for CASSHPRGRKNTGELFF.

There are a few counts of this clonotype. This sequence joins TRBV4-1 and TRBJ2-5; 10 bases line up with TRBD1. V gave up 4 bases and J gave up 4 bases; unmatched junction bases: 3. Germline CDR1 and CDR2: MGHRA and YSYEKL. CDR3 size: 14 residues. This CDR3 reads CASSPGTGVETQYF. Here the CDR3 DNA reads TGCGCCAGCAGCCCAGGGACAGGGGTAGAGACCCAGTACTTC.

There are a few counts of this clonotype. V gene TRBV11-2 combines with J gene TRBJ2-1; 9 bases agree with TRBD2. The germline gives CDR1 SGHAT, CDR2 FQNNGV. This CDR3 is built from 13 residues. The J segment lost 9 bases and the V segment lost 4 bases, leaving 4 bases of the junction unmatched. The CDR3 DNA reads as TGTGCCAGCAGCTCGGGACTAGCTACTGAGCAGTTCTTC. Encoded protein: CASSSGLATEQFF.

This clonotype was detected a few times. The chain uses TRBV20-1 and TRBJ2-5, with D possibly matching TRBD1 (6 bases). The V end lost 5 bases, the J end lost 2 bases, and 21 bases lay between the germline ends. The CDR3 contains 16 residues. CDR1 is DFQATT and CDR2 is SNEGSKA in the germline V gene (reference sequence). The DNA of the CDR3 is TGCAGTGCTCTACCAGCCAGGGGCCACAGACAAGAGACCCAGTACTTC. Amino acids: CSALPARGHRQETQYF.